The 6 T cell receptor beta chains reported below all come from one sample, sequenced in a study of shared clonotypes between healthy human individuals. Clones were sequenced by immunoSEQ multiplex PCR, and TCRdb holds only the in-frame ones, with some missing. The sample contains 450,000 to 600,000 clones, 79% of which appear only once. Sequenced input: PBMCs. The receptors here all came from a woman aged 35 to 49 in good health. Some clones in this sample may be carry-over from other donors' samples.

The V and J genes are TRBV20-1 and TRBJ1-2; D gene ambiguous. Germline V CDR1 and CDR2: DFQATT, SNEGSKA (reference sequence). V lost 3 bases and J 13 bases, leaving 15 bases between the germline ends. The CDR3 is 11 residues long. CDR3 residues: CSARGFEGFTF. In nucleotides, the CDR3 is TGCAGTGCTAGGGGGTTCGAGGGATTCACCTTC.

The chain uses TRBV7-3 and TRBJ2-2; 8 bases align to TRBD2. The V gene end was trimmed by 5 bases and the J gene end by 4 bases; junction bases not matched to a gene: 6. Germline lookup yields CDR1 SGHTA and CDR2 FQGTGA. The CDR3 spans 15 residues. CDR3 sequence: CASSAGLVSTGELFF. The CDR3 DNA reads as TGTGCCAGCAGCGCGGGACTAGTGAGCACCGGGGAGCTGTTTTTT. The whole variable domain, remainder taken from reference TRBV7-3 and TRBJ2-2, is GAGVSQTPSNKVTEKGKYVELRCDPISGHTALYWYRQSLGQGPEFLIYFQGTGAADDSGLPNDRFFAVRPEGSVSTLKIQRTERGDSAVYLCASSAGLVSTGELFFGEGSRLTVL.

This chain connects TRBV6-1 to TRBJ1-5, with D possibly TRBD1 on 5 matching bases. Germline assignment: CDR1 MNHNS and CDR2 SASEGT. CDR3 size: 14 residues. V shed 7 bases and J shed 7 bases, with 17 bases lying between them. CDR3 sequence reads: CASNGGTTGQPQHF. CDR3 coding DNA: TGTGCCAGCAATGGGGGAACTACGGGCCAGCCCCAGCATTTT.

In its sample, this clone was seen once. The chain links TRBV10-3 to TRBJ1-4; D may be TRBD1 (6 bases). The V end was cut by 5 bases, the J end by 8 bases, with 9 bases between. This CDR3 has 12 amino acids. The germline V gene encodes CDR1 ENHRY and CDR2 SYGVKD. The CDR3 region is CAISTDREKLFF. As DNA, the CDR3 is TGTGCCATCAGTACAGACAGGGAAAAACTGTTTTTT.

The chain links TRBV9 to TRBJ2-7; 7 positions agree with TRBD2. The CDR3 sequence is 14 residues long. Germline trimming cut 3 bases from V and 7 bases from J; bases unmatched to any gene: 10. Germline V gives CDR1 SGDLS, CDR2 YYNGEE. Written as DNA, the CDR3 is TGTGCCAGCAGCGCGGGAGGATCCTACGAGGAGCAGTACTTC. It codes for CASSAGGSYEEQYF.

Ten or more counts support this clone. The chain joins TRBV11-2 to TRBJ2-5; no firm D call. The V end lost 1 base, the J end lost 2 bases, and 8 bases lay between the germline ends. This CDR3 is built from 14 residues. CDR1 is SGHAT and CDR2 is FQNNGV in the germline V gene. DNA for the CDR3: TGTGCCAGCAGCTTAGTGGTGGGGCAAGAGACCCAGTACTTC. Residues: CASSLVVGQETQYF.